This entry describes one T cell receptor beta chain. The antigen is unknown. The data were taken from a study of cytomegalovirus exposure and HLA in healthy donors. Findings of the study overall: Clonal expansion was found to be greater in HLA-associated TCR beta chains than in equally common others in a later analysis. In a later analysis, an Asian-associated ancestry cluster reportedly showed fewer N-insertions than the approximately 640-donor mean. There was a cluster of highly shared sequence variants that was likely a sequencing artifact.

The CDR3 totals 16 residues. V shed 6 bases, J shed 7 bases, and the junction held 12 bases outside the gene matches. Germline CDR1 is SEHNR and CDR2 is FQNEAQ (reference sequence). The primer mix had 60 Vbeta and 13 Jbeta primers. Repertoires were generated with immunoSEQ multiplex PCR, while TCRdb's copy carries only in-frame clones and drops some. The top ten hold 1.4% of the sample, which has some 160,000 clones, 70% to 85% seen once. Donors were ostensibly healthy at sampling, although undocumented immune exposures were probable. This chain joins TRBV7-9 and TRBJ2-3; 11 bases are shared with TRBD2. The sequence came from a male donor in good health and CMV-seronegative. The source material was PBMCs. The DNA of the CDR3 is TGTGCCAGCAGTAAGACTAGCGGGACTTTGGGGAATACGCAGTATTTT. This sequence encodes CASSKTSGTLGNTQYF.